This T cell receptor (beta chain) was recovered during a study of T-cell memory formation after mild COVID-19. Study overall: The two donors had largely donor-specific TCR clusters.

This clonotype was picked up a small number of times. One entry per CDR3 protein results from TCRdb running MiXCR on the 5' RACE reads. The sample lists around 300,000 distinct CDR3 sequences; roughly an eighth were seen once. CDR1 is SGHVS, CDR2 FQNEAQ, per germline. V lost 5 bases, J lost 5 bases, and 11 bases stayed unmatched. This CDR3 has 16 residues. Source material: PBMCs or a T cell subset sorted from them (not recorded which). The chain has TRBV7-8 and TRBJ2-2; 7 bases line up with TRBD1. The sequence was collected from a man aged 18 to 30 who had mild COVID-19 (a few samples of this study predate the infection). Cell type and time point are not known. The CDR3 reads CASSVGQRRGTGELFF. DNA of the CDR3: TGTGCCAGCAGCGTGGGACAGCGCCGGGGAACCGGGGAGCTGTTTTTT.